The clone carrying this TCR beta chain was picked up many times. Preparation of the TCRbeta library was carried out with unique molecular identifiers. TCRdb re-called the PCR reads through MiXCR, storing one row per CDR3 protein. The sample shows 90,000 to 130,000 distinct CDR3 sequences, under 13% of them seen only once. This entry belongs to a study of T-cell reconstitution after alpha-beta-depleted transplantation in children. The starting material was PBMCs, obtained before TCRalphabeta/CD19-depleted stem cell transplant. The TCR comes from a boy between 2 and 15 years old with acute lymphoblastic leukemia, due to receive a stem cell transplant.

CDR3 DNA: TGTGCCAGCAGTTTAGTTGCAAATCAGCCCCAGCATTTT. It yields the protein CASSLVANQPQHF. The chain combines TRBV12-3 or TRBV12-4 with TRBJ1-5; D uncertain. CDR3 length: 13 amino acids. With 1 base removed from V and 4 bases from J, the gap between germline ends came to 5 bases.